This T cell receptor beta chain emerged from a study of CD8 T cells in ankylosing spondylitis. This clonotype came up a few times. What it binds is not known. Germline V lookup: CDR1 MGHDK, CDR2 SYGVNS. This CDR3 is 17 amino acids long. Deletions cut 4 bases from V and 0 bases from J, with 18 bases between. Study results and limitations: Blood of patients with ankylosing spondylitis appeared to be characterized by a TCR beta motif of fewer than 10 highly homologous variants. Peripheral blood samples showed relatively rare disease-linked clones, and these clones were CD8+. It was reported that disease-linked clones were significantly enriched in matched ankylosing spondylitis synovial fluid.

TCRdb processed the 5' RACE reads anew with MiXCR; each CDR3 protein has one entry. Here the sample spans under 300,000 distinct CDR3 sequences, about 10% being singletons. This chain uses TRBV25-1 with TRBJ2-5; D uncertain. Sequenced input: blood, either unsorted or a sorted T cell fraction (not recorded which). The origin of this receptor is a male donor with ankylosing spondylitis or in good health (not recorded which). CDR3 amino acids: CASSGPRADLYQETQYF. CDR3 in DNA: TGTGCCAGCAGTGGCCCTCGGGCAGACCTGTACCAAGAGACCCAGTACTTC.